This T cell receptor beta chain was sequenced for a study of blood T cells in healthy people across ages. Study results and limitations: The diversity estimates, figures obtained from one million T cells, were considered underestimates. TCR beta diversity correlated strongly with naive T cell percentage.

This clonotype was counted between two and nine times. Its antigen is unknown. A second roughly 7 to 12 cycle PCR used barcoded and J-beta primers. In TCRdb, the 5' RACE reads were re-called with MiXCR into one record per CDR3 protein. The sample contains about 670,000 distinct CDR3 sequences, approximately 40% of which appear only once. Input material: blood. The source of this sequence is a man of 80 years or more in good health.

Here the CDR3 DNA reads TGTGCCAGCAGCCAAGGGTTACATGAGCAGTTCTTC. Its translation is CASSQGLHEQFF. V gene TRBV14 combines with J gene TRBJ2-1, with no clear D. The CDR3 loop spans 12 amino acids. V lost 1 base, J lost 8 bases, and 6 bases lay in between. The germline CDR1 and CDR2 sequences are SGHDN and FVKESK.